This section outlines one T cell receptor (beta chain) sequence together with its context. The repertoire was sequenced with immunoSEQ multiplex PCR; TCRdb's copy has only in-frame clones and lacks some. The sample has approximately 70,000 clones, over 85% seen once. These data come from a study of T cell changes during pregnancy in multiple sclerosis. The CDR3 spans 14 residues. The V segment lost 7 bases and the J segment 0 bases; nucleotides outside the gene matches: 4. Germline V gene sequence: CDR1 SQVTM, CDR2 ANQGSEA. V gene TRBV29-1 combines with J gene TRBJ2-3; 10 nucleotides agree with TRBD2. This receptor was obtained from a female donor with multiple sclerosis, enrolled in a pregnancy study. Sequencing used CD4+ T cells from peripheral blood mononuclear cells, obtained after pregnancy. The CDR3 sequence is CSGLTSGSTDTQYF. CDR3 coding DNA: TGCAGCGGACTGACTAGCGGGAGCACAGATACGCAGTATTTT.